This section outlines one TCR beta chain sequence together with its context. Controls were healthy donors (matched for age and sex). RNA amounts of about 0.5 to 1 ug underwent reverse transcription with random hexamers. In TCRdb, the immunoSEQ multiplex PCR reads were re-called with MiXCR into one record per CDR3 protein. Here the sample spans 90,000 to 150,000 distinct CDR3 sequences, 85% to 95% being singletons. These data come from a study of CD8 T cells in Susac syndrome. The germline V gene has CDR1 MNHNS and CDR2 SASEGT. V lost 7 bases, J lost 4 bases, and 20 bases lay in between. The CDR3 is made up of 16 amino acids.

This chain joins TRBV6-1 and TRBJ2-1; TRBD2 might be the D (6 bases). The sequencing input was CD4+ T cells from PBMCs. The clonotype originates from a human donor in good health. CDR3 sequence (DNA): TGTGCCAGCACCCACATGGGGGGTTTGGTATACAATGAGCAGTTCTTC. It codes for CASTHMGGLVYNEQFF.